Listed below are T cell receptor beta chains from one sample, sequenced in a study of T cells expressing NK-cell markers. TCRdb reworked the 5' RACE reads into one entry per CDR3 protein, no DNA. Its listing shows a few hundred thousand distinct CDR3 sequences. The sequencing input was blood T cells: a sorted CD56 or NKG2C T cell subset, CD4+ or CD8+ T cells, or bulk PBMC T cells (not recorded which). All receptors come from a man aged 18 to 69 in good health. Both conserved end residues are part of each CDR3.

j_gene: TRBJ1-1; v_gene: TRBV29-1; CDR3aa: CSVSNRRNTEAFF
j_gene: TRBJ2-5; v_gene: TRBV20-1; CDR3aa: CSAIGLVAAQTQYF
j_gene: TRBJ2-7; v_gene: TRBV29-1; CDR3aa: CSVADSSREQYF
j_gene: TRBJ1-2; v_gene: TRBV25-1; CDR3aa: CASSEFLVEQNYGYTF
j_gene: TRBJ1-5; v_gene: TRBV20-1; CDR3aa: CSARDYGDQPQHF
j_gene: TRBJ2-2; v_gene: TRBV29-1; CDR3aa: CSVGLAGGPGDGELFF
j_gene: TRBJ1-5; v_gene: TRBV20-1; CDR3aa: CSARGRTAYNQPQHF
j_gene: TRBJ1-5; v_gene: TRBV5-1; CDR3aa: CASSLFGFENQPQHF
j_gene: TRBJ1-2; v_gene: TRBV19; CDR3aa: CASSPLGHSGYTF
j_gene: TRBJ1-2; v_gene: TRBV5-1; CDR3aa: CASSGIRQGFSGYTF
j_gene: TRBJ2-5; v_gene: TRBV27; CDR3aa: CASSSGGSKKTQYF
j_gene: TRBJ1-2; v_gene: TRBV6-5; CDR3aa: CASSYLAGRANYGYTF
j_gene: TRBJ2-1; v_gene: TRBV5-1; CDR3aa: CASSSKRGGYNEQFF
j_gene: TRBJ1-1; v_gene: TRBV19; CDR3aa: CASSLHRVTLRNTEAFF
j_gene: TRBJ2-1; v_gene: TRBV20-1; CDR3aa: CSAPFPGHPTDEQFF
j_gene: TRBJ1-4; v_gene: TRBV20-1; CDR3aa: CSAVDSSNEKLFF
j_gene: TRBJ1-4; v_gene: TRBV6-1; CDR3aa: CASGGQFHSATNEKLFF
j_gene: TRBJ2-1; v_gene: TRBV6-5; CDR3aa: CASSSRDRRHSINNEQFF
j_gene: TRBJ1-1; v_gene: TRBV5-8; CDR3aa: CASSQPGRGEAFF